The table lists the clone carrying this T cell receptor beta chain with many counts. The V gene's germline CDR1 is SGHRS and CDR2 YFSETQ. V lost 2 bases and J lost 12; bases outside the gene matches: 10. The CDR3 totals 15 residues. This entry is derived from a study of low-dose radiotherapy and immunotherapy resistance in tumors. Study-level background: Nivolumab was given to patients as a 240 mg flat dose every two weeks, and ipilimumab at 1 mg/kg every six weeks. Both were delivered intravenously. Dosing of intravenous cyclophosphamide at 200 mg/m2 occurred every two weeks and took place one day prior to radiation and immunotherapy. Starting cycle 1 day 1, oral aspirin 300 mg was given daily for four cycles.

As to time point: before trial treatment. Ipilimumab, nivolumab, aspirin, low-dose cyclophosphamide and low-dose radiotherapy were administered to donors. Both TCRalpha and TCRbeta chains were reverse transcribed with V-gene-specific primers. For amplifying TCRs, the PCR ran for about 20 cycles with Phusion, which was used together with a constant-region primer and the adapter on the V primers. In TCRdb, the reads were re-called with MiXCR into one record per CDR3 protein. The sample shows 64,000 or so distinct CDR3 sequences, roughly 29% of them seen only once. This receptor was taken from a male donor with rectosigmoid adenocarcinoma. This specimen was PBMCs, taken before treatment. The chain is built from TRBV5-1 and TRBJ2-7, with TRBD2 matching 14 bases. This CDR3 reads CASSLAPGLAGDLYF. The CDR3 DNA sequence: TGCGCCAGCAGCTTAGCGCCGGGACTAGCGGGAGACCTGTACTTC.